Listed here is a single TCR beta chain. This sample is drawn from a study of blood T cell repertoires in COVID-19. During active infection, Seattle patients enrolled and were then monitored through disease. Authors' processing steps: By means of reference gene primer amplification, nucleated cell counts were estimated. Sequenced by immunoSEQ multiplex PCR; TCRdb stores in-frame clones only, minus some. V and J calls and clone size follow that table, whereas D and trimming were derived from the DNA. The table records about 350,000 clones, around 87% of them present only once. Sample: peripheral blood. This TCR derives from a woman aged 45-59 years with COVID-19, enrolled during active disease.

The CDR3 region has the DNA TGTGCCAGTAGTAAGACAGGGGGCGGGTATAGCAATCAGCCCCAGCATTTT. It codes for CASSKTGGGYSNQPQHF. The gene calls are TRBV19 and TRBJ1-5; 10 nucleotides agree with TRBD1. Germline lookup yields CDR1 LNHDA and CDR2 SQIVND (reference sequence). There are 17 residues in the CDR3. The V gene end was trimmed by 4 bases and the J gene end by 0 bases; junction bases not matched to a gene: 6.